The rows below give T cell receptor beta chains drawn from one sample of a study of T cells in localized non-small cell lung cancer. Some clones are missing from TCRdb's copy, which holds only in-frame ones; the method was immunoSEQ multiplex PCR. The sample yields approximately 22,000 clones, approximately 90% seen once. This specimen consisted of PBMCs, obtained before any cancer treatment. The receptor set was obtained from a man aged 35 to 69 with stage II squamous cell lung carcinoma. The conserved cysteine and the conserved F or W are not part of the CDR3 here.

>TRBV7-9|TRBJ1-4
ASSLEGGRGTNEKLF
>TRBV7-2|TRBJ2-3
ASRGTGGITDTQY
>TRBV9|TRBJ2-7
ASSEGGGYEQY
>TRBV19|TRBJ1-2
ASSIAEAGLNYGYT
>TRBV28|TRBJ1-2
ASSLPEYGYT
>TRBV7-2|TRBJ2-5
ASSLWGTSGEETQY
>TRBV2|TRBJ2-1
ASSSQSSYNEQF
>TRBV29-1|TRBJ1-1
SVQFWTGNTEAF
>TRBV19|TRBJ2-7
ASRVVGAQGEQY
>TRBV5-8|TRBJ2-2
ASSTGQGGGELF
>TRBV18|TRBJ2-5
ASSPNGYQETQY
>TRBV11-2|TRBJ2-7
ASSFTGEEEQY
>TRBV7-9|TRBJ2-3
ASSWGTSTDTQY
>TRBV7-2|TRBJ2-5
ASSLTAGEETQY